This is a list of T cell receptor beta chains from one sample in a study of blood T cell repertoires in COVID-19. The method was immunoSEQ multiplex PCR; TCRdb's version includes in-frame clones alone and lacks a portion of them. The data hold roughly 140,000 clones, with approximately 79% observed a single time. Material for sequencing was peripheral blood. These receptors were taken from a middle-aged man with active or convalescent COVID-19. Each CDR3 is given with its conserved first and last residue. D genes are given only for firm matches. A clone size is listed for some rows: how often the clone was seen (once, few, many), or a class if it is expanded.

v_call	j_call	cdr3_length	d_call	clone_size	cdr3_aa
TRBV11-2	TRBJ1-5	16	NA	NA	CASSLNVRRGNQPQHF
TRBV18	TRBJ1-1	14	TRBD1	NA	CASSTGTGFPEAFF
TRBV9	TRBJ1-3	16	TRBD1	few	CASSAGQGGRGNTIYF
TRBV9	TRBJ2-7	15	TRBD2	NA	CASSVGGSGSDEQYF
TRBV11-2	TRBJ2-1	13	NA	NA	CASSFGQYNEQFF
TRBV7-9	TRBJ1-1	13	TRBD1	NA	CASRHRGSTEAFF
TRBV7-7	TRBJ2-1	15	NA	NA	CASSLTGSSYNEQFF
TRBV6-5	TRBJ2-1	15	NA	NA	CASSYAEPSYNEQFF
TRBV2	TRBJ2-7	12	TRBD2	NA	CASKSGAYEQYF
TRBV19	TRBJ2-3	14	NA	NA	CASRRGGALDTQYF